Described below is a single T cell receptor beta chain sequence and its context. Only in-frame clones appear in the TCRdb table, and some are missing; sequencing was by immunoSEQ multiplex PCR. The profile shows 61,000 or so clones, roughly 86% of them singletons. Germline V gene sequence: CDR1 KGHSH, CDR2 LQKENI. CDR3 length equals 15 residues. V was clipped by 0 bases and J by 7 bases, with 10 bases between them. The sample belongs to a study of OX40 agonist ivuxolimab in advanced cancers. Overall study context: The dose-escalation group included hepatocellular carcinoma, melanoma, renal cell carcinoma and head and neck cancer.

The material sequenced was CD4+ or CD8+ T cells sorted from blood, taken in a trial of the OX40 agonist ivuxolimab. The rearrangement joins TRBV18 to TRBJ1-6; D not resolved. This clonotype was sampled from an adult with an advanced solid tumor such as melanoma, head and neck, liver or kidney cancer. CDR3: CASSPPRTENSPLHF. For the CDR3, the DNA is TGTGCCAGCTCACCACCTCGGACGGAGAATTCACCCCTCCACTTT.